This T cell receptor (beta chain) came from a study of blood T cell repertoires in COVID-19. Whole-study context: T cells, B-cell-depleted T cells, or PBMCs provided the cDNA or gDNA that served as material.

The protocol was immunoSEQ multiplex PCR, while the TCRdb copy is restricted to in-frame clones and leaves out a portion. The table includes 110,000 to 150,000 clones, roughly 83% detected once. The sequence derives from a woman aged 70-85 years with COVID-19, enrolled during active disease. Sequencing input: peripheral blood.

The CDR3 DNA is TGTGCCACCCAGGGGTGGACCGGGGAGCTGTTTTTT. It encodes CATQGWTGELFF. The chain has TRBV24-1 and TRBJ2-2, with D tentatively TRBD1 (6 bases). The germline gives CDR1 KGHDR, CDR2 SFDVKD. The CDR3 covers 12 residues. V gave up 9 bases and J gave up 5 bases, with 9 bases separating them.